This TCR beta chain was captured by sequencing in a study of blood T cell repertoires in COVID-19. In the study overall: Samples of COVID-19 (acute and convalescent) were obtained from the United States, Italy and Spain. T cells, B-cell-depleted T cells, or PBMCs supplied cDNA or gDNA.

In the original processing: Amplification with reference gene primers provided the estimates of nucleated cell counts. Produced via immunoSEQ multiplex PCR; TCRdb's table is partial and in-frame only. Clone size and V and J calls were adopted from that table, with D and trimming inferred from the DNA. The data contain about 200,000 clones, about 87% of them singletons. V shed 4 bases and J shed 5 bases, with 11 bases lying between them. Germline V gene lookup returns CDR1 KGHDR and CDR2 SFDVKD. The CDR3 has 14 amino acids. Sequenced input: peripheral blood. This sequence joins TRBV24-1 and TRBJ1-5; D possibly corresponds to TRBD1 (6 bases). The sequence derives from a man in his sixties with acute or convalescent COVID-19. CDR3 nucleotide sequence: TGTGCCACCAGTGACCCAGGACAGCATCAGCCCCAGCATTTT. This encodes CATSDPGQHQPQHF.